This T cell receptor (beta chain) was identified in a study of T cells in Graves' hyperthyroidism and ophthalmopathy. Whole-study context: Peripheral blood specimens were obtained at initial diagnosis, prior to any treatment.

Study results and caveats: Blood shared most expanded thyroid clonotypes above 0.001. The model forecast ophthalmopathy, anticipating it by a median roughly 6.5 months before onset.

Clinical symptoms, serum thyroxine, TRAb, thyroid ultrasound and orbital computed tomography established diagnosis. The CDR3 is 14 residues long. Germline trimming cut 0 bases from V and 7 bases from J; bases unmatched to any gene: 8. Germline assignment: CDR1 DFQATT and CDR2 SNEGSKA (reference sequence). This clonotype showed up many times. Its antigen is not known. The CDR3 regions of TCR beta were amplified from RNA transcripts. The HTBI primer set served for first-round RT-PCR of the TCR CDR3. TCRdb passed the multiplex PCR reads through MiXCR, listing each CDR3 protein once. The data show around 270,000 distinct CDR3 sequences, with roughly 20% seen just once and 35% to 45% held by the top ten.

The V call is TRBV20-1, the J call TRBJ2-7; 8 bases agree with TRBD2. This TCR came from a man aged 50 to 59 with Graves' ophthalmopathy. Sequenced: blood. The CDR3 region has the DNA TGCAGTGCTAGAGAAACGGGAGGGCCCGGGGAGCAGTACTTC. Protein sequence: CSARETGGPGEQYF.